This T cell receptor beta chain emerged from a study of CD8 T cells in ankylosing spondylitis. This clonotype was recorded many times. TCRdb reprocessed the 5' RACE reads via MiXCR and lists one record per CDR3 protein. The table records 250,000 to 350,000 distinct CDR3 sequences, approximately 20% of them present only once. Sequenced sample: blood, either unsorted or a sorted T cell fraction (not recorded which). This receptor was identified in a male donor with ankylosing spondylitis or in good health (not recorded which).

The CDR3 reads CATSSVGGRSGNTIYF. DNA for the CDR3: TGTGCCACCAGCAGCGTGGGAGGGCGCTCTGGAAACACCATATATTTT. The V and J genes are TRBV15 and TRBJ1-3; D unresolved. Germline CDR1 and CDR2: LNHNV and YYDKDF (reference sequence). The CDR3 extends over 16 amino acids. V was pared by 3 bases and J by 0 bases, with 12 bases between.